The source of this T cell receptor beta chain is a study of T cell repertoires in cytomegalovirus infection. Whole-study results and caveats: HLA-C-restricted CMV-specific TCR beta clonotypes prevailed in the ex vivo response. Identification of carriers of CMV plus the relevant HLA was achieved through cumulative public TCR beta family frequency.

Germline-derived CDR1 and CDR2 are SGHTA and FQGTGA. This CDR3 contains 13 residues. Trimming shortened V by 6 bases and J by 1 base, and 9 bases separated the two germline ends. TCRdb passed the reads through MiXCR, listing each CDR3 protein once. The sample yields approximately 290,000 distinct CDR3 sequences, 25% seen once. This clonotype occurred a few times. Its specificity is not known. The chain combines TRBV7-3 with TRBJ1-1, with a possible D match to TRBD1 (5 bases). Sequenced sample: PBMCs. The clonotype originates from a human donor in good health (CMV status not recorded). Some clones in this sample may be carry-over from other donors' samples. The CDR3 loop reads CASRATGNTEAFF. Written as DNA, the CDR3 is TGTGCCAGCAGGGCTACAGGGAACACTGAAGCTTTCTTT. The whole variable domain, remainder taken from reference TRBV7-3 and TRBJ1-1, is GAGVSQTPSNKVTEKGKYVELRCDPISGHTALYWYRQSLGQGPEFLIYFQGTGAADDSGLPNDRFFAVRPEGSVSTLKIQRTERGDSAVYLCASRATGNTEAFFGQGTRLTVV.